Below, 24 T cell receptor beta chains from the same sample are listed, as sequenced in a study of technical replicates of blood from a few donors. Libraries were prepared by immunoSEQ multiplex PCR; TCRdb keeps only in-frame clonotypes and omits some of them. The sample contains roughly 76,000 clones, around 94% of which appear only once. Sequencing was carried out using T cells isolated from PBMCs. The receptors here all came from a human donor in good health.

The chain links TRBV19 to TRBJ1-3; D is ambiguous. CDR3 length: 19 residues. Looked up from germline, CDR1 is LNHDA and CDR2 is SQIVND (reference sequence). Trimming shortened V by 3 bases and J by 0 bases, and 21 bases separated the two germline ends. This chain's CDR3 is CASSMNWPWAGPSGNTIYF. CDR3 nucleotide sequence: TGTGCCAGTAGTATGAATTGGCCTTGGGCAGGTCCCTCTGGAAACACCATATATTTT.

The chain carries TRBV15 and TRBJ2-7; TRBD1 might be the D (6 bases). The germline V and J ends were trimmed by 0 bases and 7 bases, with 10 bases remaining between them. The CDR3 extends over 13 amino acids. CDR1 and CDR2 (germline): LNHNV, YYDKDF (reference sequence). As DNA, the CDR3 is TGTGCCACCAGCAGAGACAGGGGTAGGGAGCAGTACTTC. Amino acids: CATSRDRGREQYF.

The chain links TRBV10-3 to TRBJ2-3; no definite D call. V was pared by 3 bases and J by 6 bases, with 4 bases between. CDR3 length: 11 residues. In germline, CDR1 is ENHRY, CDR2 SYGVKD. DNA of the CDR3: TGTGCCATCAGTGAAGCGGATACGCAGTATTTT. Its translation: CAISEADTQYF.

This clone has only one observation. The rearrangement links TRBV19 to TRBJ1-5; D is uncertain. CDR3 length: 13 residues. V was clipped by 5 bases and J by 3 bases, with 8 bases between them. Germline V gene lookup returns CDR1 LNHDA and CDR2 SQIVND (reference sequence). The CDR3 loop is CASSVRFNQPQHF. DNA of the CDR3: TGTGCCAGTAGTGTTCGGTTCAATCAGCCCCAGCATTTT.

The chain couples TRBV12-5 to TRBJ2-7; tentatively, D is TRBD1 (5 bases). This CDR3 has 16 amino acids. Trimming shortened V by 2 bases and J by 5 bases, and 19 bases separated the two germline ends. Germline CDR1 LGHNT, CDR2 FRNRAP. The CDR3 DNA reads TGTGCTAGTGGTTTGTTCATAGGCAGGGCCCAGGACGAGCAGTACTTC. Protein: CASGLFIGRAQDEQYF. Full variable domain (rest looked up from reference TRBV12-5 and TRBJ2-7): DARVTQTPRHKVTEMGQEVTMRCQPILGHNTVFWYRQTMMQGLELLAYFRNRAPLDDSGMPKDRFSAEMPDATLATLKIQPSEPRDSAVYFCASGLFIGRAQDEQYFGPGTRLTVT.

The V call is TRBV7-3, the J call TRBJ2-1, with 11 bases lining up with TRBD2. There are 18 residues in the CDR3. The V and J ends lost 0 bases and 2 bases, in that order; junction bases with no gene match: 6. Germline V gene sequence: CDR1 SGHTA, CDR2 FQGTGA. The CDR3 DNA reads as TGTGCCAGCAGCTTAACAACTAGCGGGAGTCCCCCCTACAATGAGCAGTTCTTC. Translation gives CASSLTTSGSPPYNEQFF.

The chain employs TRBV15 and TRBJ2-5; D unresolved. Germline CDR1 is LNHNV and CDR2 is YYDKDF (reference sequence). With 0 bases removed from V and 7 bases from J, the gap between germline ends came to 12 bases. CDR3 length: 14 residues. This CDR3 reads CATSRDREVGTQYF. CDR3 sequence (DNA): TGTGCCACCAGCAGAGATAGAGAGGTTGGGACCCAGTACTTC. Filled out from reference TRBV15 and TRBJ2-5, the complete variable domain reads DAMVIQNPRYQVTQFGKPVTLSCSQTLNHNVMYWYQQKSSQAPKLLFHYYDKDFNNEADTPDNFQSRRPNTSFCFLDIRSPGLGDTAMYLCATSRDREVGTQYFGPGTRLLVL.

The chain carries TRBV27 and TRBJ2-7, with 7 bases lining up with TRBD1. V trimming: 5 bases; J trimming: 4 bases; junction bases outside the gene matches: 11. There are 15 residues in the CDR3. Per the germline V gene, CDR1 is MNHEY and CDR2 is SMNVEV (reference sequence). DNA for the CDR3: TGTGCCAGCAGTCCGACAGGGCCGTGGGGATACGAGCAGTACTTC. Its translation: CASSPTGPWGYEQYF.

This chain connects TRBV10-3 to TRBJ2-7; the D gene is possibly TRBD1 (5 bases). Germline V lookup: CDR1 ENHRY, CDR2 SYGVKD. This CDR3 has 13 residues. Trimming stripped 2 bases from V and 6 bases from J, with 11 bases between. The CDR3 DNA is TGTGCCATCAGTGAGGGCAGGGCCCGCGAGCAGTACTTC. This translates into CAISEGRAREQYF.

This chain links TRBV7-8 with TRBJ1-2; 10 bases map to TRBD1. The length of the CDR3 is 14 residues. Germline V gives CDR1 SGHVS, CDR2 FQNEAQ. V shed 6 bases and J 8 bases; nucleotides not matched to a gene: 9. The CDR3: CASSSGTGASGYTF. CDR3 nucleotides: TGTGCCAGCAGTTCCGGGACAGGGGCGTCCGGCTACACCTTC.

The V call is TRBV5-1, the J call TRBJ2-5, with D perhaps matching TRBD1 (6 bases). The CDR3 runs to 17 residues. Germline values: CDR1 SGHRS, CDR2 YFSETQ. Trimming took 3 bases from V and 2 from J, leaving 20 bases between them. The CDR3 nucleotides read TGCGCCAGCAGCTCATCGACAGGAACCTCTTATCAAGAGACCCAGTACTTC. This codes for CASSSSTGTSYQETQYF.

This clone was detected only once. In DNA form, the CDR3 reads TGTGCCAGCAGCTTAGAGTCGCTAGCGGGAGCCTACAATGAGCAGTTCTTC. Translated, it gives CASSLESLAGAYNEQFF. The chain is built from TRBV11-3 and TRBJ2-1; 10 bases align to TRBD2. Germline loops: CDR1 SGHNT, CDR2 YENEEA. This CDR3 region has 17 residues. Trimming took 0 bases from V and 2 from J; bases not matched to a gene: 4.

This chain uses TRBV4-1 with TRBJ1-2, with no clear D. The germline gives CDR1 MGHRA, CDR2 YSYEKL. V dropped 4 bases and J dropped 5 bases, with 20 bases sitting between them. This CDR3 is 16 amino acids long. DNA for the CDR3: TGCGCCAGCAGCCGGTCCTCGGTATCCCGGCGGTATGGCTACACCTTC. Its translation: CASSRSSVSRRYGYTF.

The V gene is TRBV2, the J gene TRBJ2-1; D is uncertain. CDR1 is SNHLY, CDR2 FYNNEI, per germline. The V gene lost 2 bases and the J gene lost 6 bases, with 8 bases spanning the gap. This CDR3 has 13 residues. The CDR3 is CASSESLVNEQFF. The CDR3 nucleotides read TGTGCCAGCAGTGAATCCCTAGTCAATGAGCAGTTCTTC.

The gene calls are TRBV11-2 and TRBJ1-2; D perhaps matches TRBD1 (6 bases). Between the trimmed V and J ends, which lost 0 bases and 10 bases, there was a span of 18 bases. The CDR3 spans 15 residues. Germline lookup yields CDR1 SGHAT and CDR2 FQNNGV. The CDR3 sequence is CASSLEAGAIFDYTF. CDR3 bases: TGTGCCAGCAGCTTAGAGGCAGGGGCGATATTCGACTACACCTTC.

The chain has TRBV7-2 and TRBJ2-2; 12 bases line up with TRBD2. The CDR3 is 18 amino acids. Germline V gene sequence: CDR1 SGHTA, CDR2 FQGNSA. V lost 5 bases and J lost 7; bases outside the gene matches: 14. The chain's CDR3 is CASSLILAGGPKNGELFF. In DNA, the CDR3 is TGTGCCAGCAGCCTCATTCTAGCGGGAGGGCCCAAAAACGGGGAGCTGTTTTTT.

The gene calls are TRBV10-3 and TRBJ2-7; the match to TRBD1 covers 7 bases. Germline V gene data show CDR1 as ENHRY and CDR2 as SYGVKD. The V and J ends lost 3 bases and 0 bases, in that order; junction bases with no gene match: 2. This CDR3 has 14 amino acids. CDR3 protein: CAISEGTVSYEQYF. The DNA of the CDR3 is TGTGCCATCAGTGAAGGGACAGTCTCCTACGAGCAGTACTTC.

The chain recombines TRBV6-5 with TRBJ1-5, with 8 bases matching TRBD1. This CDR3 has 15 residues. In germline, CDR1 is MNHEY, CDR2 SVGAGI. The J segment lost 4 bases and the V segment lost 4 bases, leaving 6 bases of the junction unmatched. CDR3 coding DNA: TGTGCCAGCAGTTTTGGGACAGGAGGGAATCAGCCCCAGCATTTT. This encodes CASSFGTGGNQPQHF.

This chain uses TRBV30 with TRBJ2-7, with 8 bases matching TRBD2. Germline CDR1 reads GTSNPN; CDR2 reads SVGIG (reference sequence). Germline trimming cut 8 bases from V and 4 bases from J; bases unmatched to any gene: 10. The CDR3 has 13 residues. The CDR3 sequence is CAAHGRVGYEQYF. The CDR3 region has the DNA TGTGCCGCCCACGGGAGGGTGGGATACGAGCAGTACTTC.

As regards this clone: The sample has other DNA sequences that encode this CDR3 too. J is TRBJ1-5 and V is TRBV5-5; tentative D call: TRBD1 (5 bases). The CDR3 runs to 14 residues. The germline V gene has CDR1 SGHKS and CDR2 YYEKEE (reference sequence). Trimming stripped 0 bases from V and 4 bases from J, with 8 bases between. The DNA for the CDR3 is TGTGCCAGCAGCTTGGCCGGGGGGAATCAGCCCCAGCATTTT. Translating gives CASSLAGGNQPQHF.

This rearrangement joins TRBV6-6 to TRBJ1-5, with 8 bases that match TRBD1. With V trimmed by 6 bases and J by 11 bases, 15 bases remained unmatched. Germline CDR1 reads MNHNY; CDR2 reads SVGAGI (reference sequence). The CDR3 has 15 amino acids. CDR3 sequence reads: CASRPTGDLRRAQHF. In DNA form, the CDR3 reads TGTGCCAGCAGGCCGACAGGGGACCTCCGAAGGGCCCAGCATTTT.

This chain joins TRBV11-2 and TRBJ1-5; D is unclear. V lost 0 bases and J 7 bases, leaving 7 bases between the germline ends. Germline V lookup: CDR1 SGHAT, CDR2 FQNNGV. This CDR3 has 13 residues. The CDR3 here is CASSLEGRQPQHF. For the CDR3, the DNA is TGTGCCAGCAGCTTAGAGGGGAGGCAGCCCCAGCATTTT.

V is TRBV19 and J is TRBJ2-1; D is undetermined. The V and J ends lost 1 base and 8 bases respectively, with 6 bases between them. Germline CDR1 is LNHDA and CDR2 is SQIVND (reference sequence). The CDR3 has 12 amino acids. CDR3 nucleotide sequence: TGTGCCAGTAGTATAGGAAGAGATGAGCAGTTCTTC. Translating gives CASSIGRDEQFF.

The chain employs TRBV28 and TRBJ2-7, with 10 bases lining up with TRBD2. Germline-derived CDR1 and CDR2 are MDHEN and SYDVKM. CDR3 length equals 15 residues. V was pared by 2 bases and J by 7 bases, with 8 bases of the junction left unmatched. Here the CDR3 reads CASSLGLAGVSEQYF. Written as DNA, the CDR3 is TGTGCCAGCAGTTTAGGGCTAGCGGGAGTAAGTGAGCAGTACTTC.